This T cell receptor (beta chain) was sequenced during a study of cytomegalovirus exposure and HLA in healthy donors. Findings of the study overall: Near-uniform donor sequencing depth was presumed by presence/absence analyses. Productive status was seen about 87% or about 30% of the time for most TCR beta V segments in an earlier analysis. Some V segments, TRBV6-2 and TRBV6-3 among them, were indistinguishable and were therefore excluded.

Germline CDR1 reads LGHNA; CDR2 reads YNFKEQ. V was pared by 3 bases and J by 6 bases, with 20 bases of the junction left unmatched. This CDR3 has 19 amino acids. This clone was found once. Antigen specificity is unknown. Participants comprised healthy donors of bone marrow. The PCR made use of 60 Vbeta and 13 Jbeta primers. Generated by immunoSEQ multiplex PCR, the TCRdb table keeps only in-frame clones and is missing some. The data show some 160,000 clones, approximately 84% seen once. This chain joins TRBV4-2 and TRBJ1-2, with 9 bases fitting TRBD1. This TCR came from a man aged 25-45 years in good health and CMV-seropositive. Source material: PBMCs. The chain's CDR3 is CASSQSRDRDIATTNGYTF. The DNA of the CDR3 is TGTGCCAGCAGCCAGAGCCGGGACAGGGATATTGCGACGACGAATGGCTACACCTTC.